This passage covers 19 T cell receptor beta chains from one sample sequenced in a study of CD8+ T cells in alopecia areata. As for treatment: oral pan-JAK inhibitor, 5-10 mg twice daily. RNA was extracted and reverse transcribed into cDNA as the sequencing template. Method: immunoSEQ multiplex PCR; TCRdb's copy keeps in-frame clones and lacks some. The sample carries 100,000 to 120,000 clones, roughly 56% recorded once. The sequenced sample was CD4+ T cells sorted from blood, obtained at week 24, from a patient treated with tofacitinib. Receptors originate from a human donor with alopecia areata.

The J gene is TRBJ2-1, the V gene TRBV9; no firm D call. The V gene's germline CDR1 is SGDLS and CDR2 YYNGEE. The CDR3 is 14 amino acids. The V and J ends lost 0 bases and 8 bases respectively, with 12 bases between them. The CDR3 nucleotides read TGTGCCAGCAGCGTAGGCCCCTCCTCGCATGAGCAGTTCTTC. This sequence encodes CASSVGPSSHEQFF. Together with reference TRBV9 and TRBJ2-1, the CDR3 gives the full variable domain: DSGVTQTPKHLITATGQRVTLRCSPRSGDLSVYWYQQSLDQGLQFLIQYYNGEERAKGNILERFSAQQFPDLHSELNLSSLELGDSALYFCASSVGPSSHEQFFGPGTRLTVL.

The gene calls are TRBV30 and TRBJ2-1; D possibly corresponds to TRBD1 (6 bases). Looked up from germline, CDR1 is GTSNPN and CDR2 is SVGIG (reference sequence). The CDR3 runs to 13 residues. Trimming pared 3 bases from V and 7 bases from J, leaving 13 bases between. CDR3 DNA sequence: TGTGCCTGGAGCCGGGACACTGGGAATGAGCAGTTCTTC. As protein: CAWSRDTGNEQFF.

CDR3 in DNA: TGTGCCAGCAGTTACAGGGGGGGAGAGACCCAGTACTTC. Encoded protein: CASSYRGGETQYF. This sequence joins TRBV6-5 and TRBJ2-5, with D tentatively TRBD2 (7 bases). The germline V gene has CDR1 MNHEY and CDR2 SVGAGI. This CDR3 has 13 residues. Trimming took 2 bases from V and 4 from J, leaving 8 bases between them.

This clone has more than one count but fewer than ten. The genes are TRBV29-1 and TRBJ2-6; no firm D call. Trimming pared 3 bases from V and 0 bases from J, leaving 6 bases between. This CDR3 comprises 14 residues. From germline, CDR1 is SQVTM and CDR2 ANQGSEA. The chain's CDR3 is CSVETISGANVLTF. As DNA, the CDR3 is TGCAGCGTTGAGACAATCTCTGGGGCCAACGTCCTGACTTTC.

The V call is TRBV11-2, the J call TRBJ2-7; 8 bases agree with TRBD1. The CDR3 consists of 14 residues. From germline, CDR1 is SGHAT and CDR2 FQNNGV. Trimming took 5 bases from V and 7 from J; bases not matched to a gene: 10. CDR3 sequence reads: CASSLLRGLGEQYF. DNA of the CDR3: TGTGCCAGCAGCCTTCTCAGGGGGCTAGGAGAGCAGTACTTC.

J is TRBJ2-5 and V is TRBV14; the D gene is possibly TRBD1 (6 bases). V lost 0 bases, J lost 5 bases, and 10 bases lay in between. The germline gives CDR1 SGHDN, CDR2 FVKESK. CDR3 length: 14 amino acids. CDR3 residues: CASSQDYREETQYF. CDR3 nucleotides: TGTGCCAGCAGCCAAGATTACAGGGAGGAGACCCAGTACTTC.

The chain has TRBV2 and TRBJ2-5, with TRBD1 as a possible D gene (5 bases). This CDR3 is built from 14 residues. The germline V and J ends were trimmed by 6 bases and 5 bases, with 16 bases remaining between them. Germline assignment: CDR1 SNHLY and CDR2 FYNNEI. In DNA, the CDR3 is TGTGCCAGCAGCCCCGACAGTCGACGGGAGACCCAGTACTTC. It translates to CASSPDSRRETQYF.

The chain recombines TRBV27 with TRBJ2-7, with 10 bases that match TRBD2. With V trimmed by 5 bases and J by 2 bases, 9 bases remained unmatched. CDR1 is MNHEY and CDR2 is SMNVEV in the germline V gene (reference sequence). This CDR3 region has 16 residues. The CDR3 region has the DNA TGTGCCAGCAGTGGAGTAGCGGGGGGTGATACCTACGAGCAGTACTTC. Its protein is CASSGVAGGDTYEQYF.

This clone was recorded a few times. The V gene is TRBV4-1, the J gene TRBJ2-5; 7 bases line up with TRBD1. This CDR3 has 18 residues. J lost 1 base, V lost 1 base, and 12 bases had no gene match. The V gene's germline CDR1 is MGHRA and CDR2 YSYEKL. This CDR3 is CASSQGRARGGLQETQYF. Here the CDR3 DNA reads TGCGCCAGCAGCCAAGGGCGAGCCCGAGGGGGCCTCCAAGAGACCCAGTACTTC.

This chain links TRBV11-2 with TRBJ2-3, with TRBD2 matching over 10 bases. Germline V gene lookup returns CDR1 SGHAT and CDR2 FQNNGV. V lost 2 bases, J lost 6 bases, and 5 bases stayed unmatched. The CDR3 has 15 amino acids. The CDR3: CASSLSGGASDTQYF. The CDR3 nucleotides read TGTGCCAGCAGCTTAAGCGGGGGGGCCTCGGATACGCAGTATTTT.

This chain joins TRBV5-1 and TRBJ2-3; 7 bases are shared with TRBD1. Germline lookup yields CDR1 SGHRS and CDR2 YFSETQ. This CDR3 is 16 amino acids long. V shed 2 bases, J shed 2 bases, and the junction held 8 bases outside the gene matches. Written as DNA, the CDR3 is TGCGCCAGCAGCTTCACCGGGACAGCCGACACAGATACGCAGTATTTT. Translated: CASSFTGTADTDTQYF.

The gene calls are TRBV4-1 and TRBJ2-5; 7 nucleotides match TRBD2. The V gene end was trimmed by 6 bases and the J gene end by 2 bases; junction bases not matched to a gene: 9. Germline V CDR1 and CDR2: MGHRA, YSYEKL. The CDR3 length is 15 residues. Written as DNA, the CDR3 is TGCGCCAGCAGTCTGATGGGCGGGGGTCAAGAGACCCAGTACTTC. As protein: CASSLMGGGQETQYF.

The CDR3 DNA is TGCGCCAGCAGCTTGGCACAGGGACCAACAGATACGCAGTATTTT. Its protein is CASSLAQGPTDTQYF. The rearrangement joins TRBV5-1 to TRBJ2-3; TRBD1 is a possible D gene (6 bases). The germline gives CDR1 SGHRS, CDR2 YFSETQ. Trimming removed 0 bases at V and 3 bases at J, with 11 bases between. This CDR3 is built from 15 residues.

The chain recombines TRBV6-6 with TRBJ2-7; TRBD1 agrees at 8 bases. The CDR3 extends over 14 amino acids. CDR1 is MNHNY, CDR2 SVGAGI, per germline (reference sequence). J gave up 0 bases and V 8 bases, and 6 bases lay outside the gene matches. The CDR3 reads CASEDRGGSYEQYF. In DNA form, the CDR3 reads TGTGCCAGCGAAGACAGGGGCGGCTCCTACGAGCAGTACTTC.

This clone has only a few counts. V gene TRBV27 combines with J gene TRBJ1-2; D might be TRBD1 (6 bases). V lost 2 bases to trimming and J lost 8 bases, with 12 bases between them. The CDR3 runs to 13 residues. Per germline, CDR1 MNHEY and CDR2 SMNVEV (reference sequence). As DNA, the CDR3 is TGTGCCAGCAGTTTACGGGGGGCTGAGGGCTACACCTTC. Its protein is CASSLRGAEGYTF.

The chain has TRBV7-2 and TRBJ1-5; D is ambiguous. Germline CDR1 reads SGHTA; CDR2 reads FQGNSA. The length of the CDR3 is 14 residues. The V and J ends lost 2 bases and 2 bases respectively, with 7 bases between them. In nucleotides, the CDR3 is TGTGCCAGCAGCTTACTGATGGGCAATCAGCCCCAGCATTTT. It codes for CASSLLMGNQPQHF.

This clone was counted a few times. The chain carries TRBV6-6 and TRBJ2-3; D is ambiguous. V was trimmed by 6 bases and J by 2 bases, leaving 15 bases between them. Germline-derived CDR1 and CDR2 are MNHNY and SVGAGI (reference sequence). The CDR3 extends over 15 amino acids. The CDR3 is CASSLRNRATDTQYF. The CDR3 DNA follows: TGTGCCAGCAGCTTAAGGAACAGAGCCACAGATACGCAGTATTTT.

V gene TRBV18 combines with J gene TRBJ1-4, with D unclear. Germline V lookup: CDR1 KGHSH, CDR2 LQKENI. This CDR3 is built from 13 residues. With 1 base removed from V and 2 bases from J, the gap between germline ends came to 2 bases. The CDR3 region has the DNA TGTGCCAGCTCACCACGGACTAATGAAAAACTGTTTTTT. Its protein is CASSPRTNEKLFF.

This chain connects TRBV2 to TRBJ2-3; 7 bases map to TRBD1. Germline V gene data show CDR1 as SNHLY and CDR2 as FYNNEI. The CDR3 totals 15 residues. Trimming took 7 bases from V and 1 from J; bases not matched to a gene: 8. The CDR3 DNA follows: TGTGCCAGCACCCAGCTCGGACAGGGCACAGATACGCAGTATTTT. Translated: CASTQLGQGTDTQYF.